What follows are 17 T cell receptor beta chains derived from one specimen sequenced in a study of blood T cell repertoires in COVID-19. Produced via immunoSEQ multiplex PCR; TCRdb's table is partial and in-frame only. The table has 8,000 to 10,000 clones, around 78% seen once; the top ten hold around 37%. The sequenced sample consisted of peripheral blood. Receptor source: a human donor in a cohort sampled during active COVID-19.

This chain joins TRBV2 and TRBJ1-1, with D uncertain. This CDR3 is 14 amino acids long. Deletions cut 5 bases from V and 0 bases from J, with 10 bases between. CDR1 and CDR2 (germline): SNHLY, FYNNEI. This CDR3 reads CASSSRAMNTEAFF. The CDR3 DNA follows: TGTGCCAGCAGTTCTCGAGCCATGAACACTGAAGCTTTCTTT.

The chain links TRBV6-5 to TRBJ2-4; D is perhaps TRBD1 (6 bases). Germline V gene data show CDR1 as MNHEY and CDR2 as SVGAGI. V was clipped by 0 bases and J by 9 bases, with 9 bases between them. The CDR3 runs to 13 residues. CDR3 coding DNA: TGTGCCAGCAGTTACTCGACACAGGGCATTCAGTACTTC. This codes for CASSYSTQGIQYF.

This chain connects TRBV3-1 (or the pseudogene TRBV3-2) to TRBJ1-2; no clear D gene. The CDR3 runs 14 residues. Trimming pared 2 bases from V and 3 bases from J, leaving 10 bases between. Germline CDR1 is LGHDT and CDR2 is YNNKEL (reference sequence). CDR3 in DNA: TGTGCCAGCAGCCAATTCCGACGGGACTATGGCTACACCTTC. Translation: CASSQFRRDYGYTF.

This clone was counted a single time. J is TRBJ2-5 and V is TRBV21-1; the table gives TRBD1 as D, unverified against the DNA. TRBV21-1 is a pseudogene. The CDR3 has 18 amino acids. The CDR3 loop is CASSKSGSVRGRQETQYF. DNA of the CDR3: TGTGCCAGCAGCAAATCTGGATCAGTTAGGGGAAGGCAAGAGACCCAGTACTTC.

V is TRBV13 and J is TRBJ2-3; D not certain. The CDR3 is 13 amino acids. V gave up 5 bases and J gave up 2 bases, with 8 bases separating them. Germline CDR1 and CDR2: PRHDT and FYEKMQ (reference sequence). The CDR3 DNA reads TGTGCCAGCAGCCCCAAAGCCACAGATACGCAGTATTTT. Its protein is CASSPKATDTQYF.

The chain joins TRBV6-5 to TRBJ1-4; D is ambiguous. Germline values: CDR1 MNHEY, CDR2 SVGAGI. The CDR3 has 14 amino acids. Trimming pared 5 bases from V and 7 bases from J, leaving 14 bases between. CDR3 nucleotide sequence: TGTGCCAGCAGTCCGACCCTCCGGGGTGAAAAACTGTTTTTT. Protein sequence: CASSPTLRGEKLFF.

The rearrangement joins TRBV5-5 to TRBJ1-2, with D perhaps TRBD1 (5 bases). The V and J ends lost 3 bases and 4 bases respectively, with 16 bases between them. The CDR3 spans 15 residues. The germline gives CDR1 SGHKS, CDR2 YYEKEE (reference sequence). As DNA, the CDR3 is TGTGCCAGCAGCTCCCTACTGACGGGACTCTATGGCTACACCTTC. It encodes CASSSLLTGLYGYTF.

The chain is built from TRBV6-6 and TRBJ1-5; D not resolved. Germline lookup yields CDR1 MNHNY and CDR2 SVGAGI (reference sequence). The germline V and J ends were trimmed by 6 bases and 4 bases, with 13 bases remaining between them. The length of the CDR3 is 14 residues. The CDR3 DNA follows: TGTGCCAGCAGCTGGGCCGAGGGTAATCAGCCCCAGCATTTT. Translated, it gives CASSWAEGNQPQHF.

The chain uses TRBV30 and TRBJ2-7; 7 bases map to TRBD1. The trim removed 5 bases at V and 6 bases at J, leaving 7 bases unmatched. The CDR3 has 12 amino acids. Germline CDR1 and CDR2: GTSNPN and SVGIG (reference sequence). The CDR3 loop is CAWGRQGTEQYF. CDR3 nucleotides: TGTGCCTGGGGCCGACAGGGTACCGAGCAGTACTTC.

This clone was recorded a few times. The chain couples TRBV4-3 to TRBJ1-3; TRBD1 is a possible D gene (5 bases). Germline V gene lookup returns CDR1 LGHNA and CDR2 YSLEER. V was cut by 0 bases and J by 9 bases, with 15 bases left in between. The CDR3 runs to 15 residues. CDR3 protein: CASSQDGAGYATIYF. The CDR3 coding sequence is TGCGCCAGCAGCCAAGATGGGGCAGGGTATGCCACCATATATTTT.

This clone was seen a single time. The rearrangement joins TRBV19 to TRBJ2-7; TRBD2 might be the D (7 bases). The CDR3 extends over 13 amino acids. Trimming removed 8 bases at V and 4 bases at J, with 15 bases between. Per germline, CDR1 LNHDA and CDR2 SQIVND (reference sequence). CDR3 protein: CASSRGARYEQYF. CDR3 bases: TGTGCCAGTTCTCGGGGGGCGAGGTACGAGCAGTACTTC.

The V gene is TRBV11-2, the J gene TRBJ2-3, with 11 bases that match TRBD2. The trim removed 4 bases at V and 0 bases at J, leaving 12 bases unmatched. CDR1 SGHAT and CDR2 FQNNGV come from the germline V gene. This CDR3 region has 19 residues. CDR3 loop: CASSSIYLAGGSSTDTQYF. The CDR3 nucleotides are TGTGCCAGCAGCTCCATCTACCTAGCGGGGGGTAGTAGCACAGATACGCAGTATTTT.

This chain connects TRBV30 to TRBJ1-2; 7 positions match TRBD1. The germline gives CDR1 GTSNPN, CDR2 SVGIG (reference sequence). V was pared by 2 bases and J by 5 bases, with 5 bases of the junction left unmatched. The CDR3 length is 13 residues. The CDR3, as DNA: TGTGCCTGGAGTTCGGACAGGCAGTATGGCTACACCTTC. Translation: CAWSSDRQYGYTF. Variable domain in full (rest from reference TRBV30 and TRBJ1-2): SQTIHQWPATLVQPVGSPLSLECTVEGTSNPNLYWYRQAAGRGLQLLFYSVGIGQISSEVPQNLSASRPQDRQFILSSKKLLLSDSGFYLCAWSSDRQYGYTFGSGTRLTVV.

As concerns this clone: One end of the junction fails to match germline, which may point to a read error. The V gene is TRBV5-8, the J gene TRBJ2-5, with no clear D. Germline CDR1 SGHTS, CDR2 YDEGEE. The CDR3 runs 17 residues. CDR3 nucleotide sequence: TGTGCCAGCAGATTGGATGTGTTGTGGGCACCAAGTGAGACCCAGTACTTC. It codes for CASRLDVLWAPSETQYF.

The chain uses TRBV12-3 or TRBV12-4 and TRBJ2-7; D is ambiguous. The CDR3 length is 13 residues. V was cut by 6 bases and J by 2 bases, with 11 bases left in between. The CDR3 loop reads CASSLNFPYEQYF. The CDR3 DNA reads TGTGCCAGCAGCCTAAACTTCCCCTACGAGCAGTACTTC.

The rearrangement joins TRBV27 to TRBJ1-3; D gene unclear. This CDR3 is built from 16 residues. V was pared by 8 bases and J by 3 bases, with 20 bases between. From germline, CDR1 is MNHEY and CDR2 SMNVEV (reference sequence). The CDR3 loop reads CASARSGRTYGNTIYF. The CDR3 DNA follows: TGTGCCAGCGCCCGGAGTGGGAGAACGTATGGAAACACCATATATTTT.

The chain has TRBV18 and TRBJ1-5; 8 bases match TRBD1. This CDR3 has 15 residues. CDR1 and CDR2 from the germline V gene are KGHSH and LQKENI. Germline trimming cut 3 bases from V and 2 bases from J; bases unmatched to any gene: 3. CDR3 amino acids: CASSPMGQGNQPQHF. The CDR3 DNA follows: TGTGCCAGCTCACCGATGGGACAGGGCAATCAGCCCCAGCATTTT.